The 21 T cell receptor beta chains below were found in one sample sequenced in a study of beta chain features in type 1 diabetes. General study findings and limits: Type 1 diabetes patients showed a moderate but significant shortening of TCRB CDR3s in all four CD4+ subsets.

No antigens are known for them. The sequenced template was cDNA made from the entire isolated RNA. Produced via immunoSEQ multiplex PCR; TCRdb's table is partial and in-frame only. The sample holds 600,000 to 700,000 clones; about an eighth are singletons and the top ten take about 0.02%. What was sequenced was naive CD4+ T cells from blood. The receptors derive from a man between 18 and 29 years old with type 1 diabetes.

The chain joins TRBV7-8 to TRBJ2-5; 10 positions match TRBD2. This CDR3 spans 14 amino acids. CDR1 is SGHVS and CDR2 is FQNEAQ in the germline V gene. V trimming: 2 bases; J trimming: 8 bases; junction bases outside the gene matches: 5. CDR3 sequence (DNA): TGTGCCAGCAGCTTAAGGCTAGCGGGGGTAACCCAGTACTTC. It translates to CASSLRLAGVTQYF. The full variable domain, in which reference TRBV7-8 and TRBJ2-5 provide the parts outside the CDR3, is GAGVSQSPRYKVAKRGQDVALRCDPISGHVSLFWYQQALGQGPEFLTYFQNEAQLDKSGLPSDRFFAERPEGSVSTLKIQRTQQEDSAVYLCASSLRLAGVTQYFGPGTRLLVL.

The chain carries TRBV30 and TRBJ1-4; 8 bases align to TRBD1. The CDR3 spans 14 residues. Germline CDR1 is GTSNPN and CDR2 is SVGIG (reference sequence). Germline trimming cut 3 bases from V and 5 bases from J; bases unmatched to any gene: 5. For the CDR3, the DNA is TGTGCCTGGAGCCACAGGGGGAAGAATGAAAAACTGTTTTTT. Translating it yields CAWSHRGKNEKLFF.

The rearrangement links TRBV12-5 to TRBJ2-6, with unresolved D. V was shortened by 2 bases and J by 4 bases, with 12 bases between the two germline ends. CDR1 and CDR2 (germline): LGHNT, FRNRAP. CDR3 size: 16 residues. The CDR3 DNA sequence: TGTGCTAGTGGTTTGAAGGTGGGAACCGGGGCCAACGTCCTGACTTTC. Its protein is CASGLKVGTGANVLTF.

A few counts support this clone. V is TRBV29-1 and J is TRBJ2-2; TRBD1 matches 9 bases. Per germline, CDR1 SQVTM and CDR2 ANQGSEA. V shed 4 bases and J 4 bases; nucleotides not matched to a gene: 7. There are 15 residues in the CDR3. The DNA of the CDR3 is TGCAGCGTTGTCGGGACAGGGTATGGCACCGGGGAGCTGTTTTTT. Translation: CSVVGTGYGTGELFF.

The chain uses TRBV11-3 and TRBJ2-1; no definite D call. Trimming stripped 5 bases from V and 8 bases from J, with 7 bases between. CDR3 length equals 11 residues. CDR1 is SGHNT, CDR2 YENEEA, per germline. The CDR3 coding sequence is TGTGCCAGCAGCCCCCGGGATGAGCAGTTCTTC. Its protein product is CASSPRDEQFF.

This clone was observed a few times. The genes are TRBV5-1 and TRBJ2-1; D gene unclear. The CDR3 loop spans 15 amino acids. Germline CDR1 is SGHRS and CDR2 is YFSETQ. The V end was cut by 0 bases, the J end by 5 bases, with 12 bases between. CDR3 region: CASSLVSGRDNEQFF. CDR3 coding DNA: TGCGCCAGCAGCTTGGTTTCTGGCAGAGACAATGAGCAGTTCTTC. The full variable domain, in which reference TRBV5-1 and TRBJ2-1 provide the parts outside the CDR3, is KAGVTQTPRYLIKTRGQQVTLSCSPISGHRSVSWYQQTPGQGLQFLFEYFSETQRNKGNFPGRFSGRQFSNSRSEMNVSTLELGDSALYLCASSLVSGRDNEQFFGPGTRLTVL.

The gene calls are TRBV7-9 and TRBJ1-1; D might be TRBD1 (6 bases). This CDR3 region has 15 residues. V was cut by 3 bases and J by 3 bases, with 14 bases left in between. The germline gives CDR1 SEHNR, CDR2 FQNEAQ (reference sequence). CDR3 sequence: CASSFGGGGDTEAFF. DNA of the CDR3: TGTGCCAGCAGCTTCGGGGGCGGCGGGGACACTGAAGCTTTCTTT.

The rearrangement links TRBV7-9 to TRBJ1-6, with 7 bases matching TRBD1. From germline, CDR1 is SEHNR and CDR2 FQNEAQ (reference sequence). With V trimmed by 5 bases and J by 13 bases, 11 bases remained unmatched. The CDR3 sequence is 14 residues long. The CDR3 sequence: CASSQGQPLDPLHF. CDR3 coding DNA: TGTGCCAGCAGCCAGGGACAGCCCTTAGATCCCCTCCACTTT.

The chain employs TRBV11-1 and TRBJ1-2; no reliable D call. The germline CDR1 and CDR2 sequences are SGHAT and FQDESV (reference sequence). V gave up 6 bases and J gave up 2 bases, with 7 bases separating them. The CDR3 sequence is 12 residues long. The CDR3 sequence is CASSQGNYGYTF. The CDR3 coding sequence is TGTGCCAGCAGTCAAGGGAACTATGGCTACACCTTC. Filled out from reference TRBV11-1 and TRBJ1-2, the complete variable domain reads EAEVAQSPRYKITEKSQAVAFWCDPISGHATLYWYRQILGQGPELLVQFQDESVVDDSQLPKDRFSAERLKGVDSTLKIQPAELGDSAMYLCASSQGNYGYTFGSGTRLTVV.

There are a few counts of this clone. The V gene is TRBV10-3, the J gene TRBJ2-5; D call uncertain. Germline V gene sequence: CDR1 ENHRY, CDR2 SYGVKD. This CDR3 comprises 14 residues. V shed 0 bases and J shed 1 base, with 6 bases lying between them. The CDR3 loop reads CAISESTAQETQYF. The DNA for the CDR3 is TGTGCCATCAGTGAGTCGACGGCCCAAGAGACCCAGTACTTC.

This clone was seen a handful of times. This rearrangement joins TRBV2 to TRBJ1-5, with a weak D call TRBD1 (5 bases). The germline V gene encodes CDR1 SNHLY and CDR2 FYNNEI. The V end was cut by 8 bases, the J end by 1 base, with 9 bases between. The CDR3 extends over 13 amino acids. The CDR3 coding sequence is TGTGCCAGCGCACAGGAAAGCAATCAGCCCCAGCATTTT. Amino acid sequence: CASAQESNQPQHF.

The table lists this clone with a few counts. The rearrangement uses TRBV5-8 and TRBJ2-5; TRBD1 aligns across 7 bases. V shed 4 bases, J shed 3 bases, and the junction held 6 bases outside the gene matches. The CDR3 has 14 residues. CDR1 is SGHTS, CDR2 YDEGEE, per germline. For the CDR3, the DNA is TGTGCCAGCAGCCGATCCGGGACAGAAGAGACCCAGTACTTC. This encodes CASSRSGTEETQYF.

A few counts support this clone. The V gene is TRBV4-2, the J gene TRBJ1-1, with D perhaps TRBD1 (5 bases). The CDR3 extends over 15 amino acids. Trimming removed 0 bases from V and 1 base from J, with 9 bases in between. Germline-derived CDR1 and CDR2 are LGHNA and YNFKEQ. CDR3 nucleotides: TGTGCCAGCAGCCAAGACCCGGGGCCGAACACTGAAGCTTTCTTT. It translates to CASSQDPGPNTEAFF.

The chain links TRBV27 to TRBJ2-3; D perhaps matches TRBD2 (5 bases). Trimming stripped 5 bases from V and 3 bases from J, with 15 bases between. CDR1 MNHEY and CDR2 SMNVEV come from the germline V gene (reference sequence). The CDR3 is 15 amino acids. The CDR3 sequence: CASSVQAGTTDTQYF. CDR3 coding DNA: TGTGCCAGCAGTGTCCAGGCGGGCACAACAGATACGCAGTATTTT.

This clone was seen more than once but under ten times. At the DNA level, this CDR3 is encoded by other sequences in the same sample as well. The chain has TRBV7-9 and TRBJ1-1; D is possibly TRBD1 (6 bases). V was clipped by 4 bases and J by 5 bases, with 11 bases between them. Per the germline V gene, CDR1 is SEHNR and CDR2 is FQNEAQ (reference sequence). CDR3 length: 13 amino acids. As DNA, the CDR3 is TGTGCCAGCAGCTCACAGGGAGAGACTGAAGCTTTCTTT. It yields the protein CASSSQGETEAFF.

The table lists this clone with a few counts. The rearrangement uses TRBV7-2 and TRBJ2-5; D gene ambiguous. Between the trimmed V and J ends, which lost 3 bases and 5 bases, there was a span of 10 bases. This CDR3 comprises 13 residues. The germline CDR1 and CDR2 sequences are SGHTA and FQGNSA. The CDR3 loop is CASSFLYGETQYF. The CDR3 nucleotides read TGTGCCAGCAGCTTTTTGTATGGGGAGACCCAGTACTTC.

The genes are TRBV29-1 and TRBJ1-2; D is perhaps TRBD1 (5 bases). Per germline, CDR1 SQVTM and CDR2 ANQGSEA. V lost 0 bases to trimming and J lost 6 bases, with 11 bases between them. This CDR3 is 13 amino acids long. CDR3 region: CSVEDRGGDGYTF. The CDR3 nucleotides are TGCAGCGTTGAAGATCGAGGAGGGGATGGCTACACCTTC.

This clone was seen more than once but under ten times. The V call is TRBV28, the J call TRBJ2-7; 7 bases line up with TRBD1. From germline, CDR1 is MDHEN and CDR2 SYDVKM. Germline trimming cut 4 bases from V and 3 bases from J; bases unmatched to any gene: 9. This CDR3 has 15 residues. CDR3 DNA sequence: TGTGCCAGCAGTTCCTCGGGACAGACCTACTACGAGCAGTACTTC. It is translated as CASSSSGQTYYEQYF.

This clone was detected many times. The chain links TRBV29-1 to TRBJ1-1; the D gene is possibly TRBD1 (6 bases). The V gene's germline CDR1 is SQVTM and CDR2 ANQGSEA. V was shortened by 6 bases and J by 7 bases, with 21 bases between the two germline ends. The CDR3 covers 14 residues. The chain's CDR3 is CSVKGRGADFEAFF. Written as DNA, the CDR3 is TGCAGCGTCAAAGGTCGGGGGGCCGACTTTGAAGCTTTCTTT.

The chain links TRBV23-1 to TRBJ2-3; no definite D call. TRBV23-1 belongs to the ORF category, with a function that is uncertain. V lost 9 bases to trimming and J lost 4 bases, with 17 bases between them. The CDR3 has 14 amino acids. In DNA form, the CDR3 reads TGCGCCAGAGTCTTTTTCGCTCCCCCAGATACGCAGTATTTT. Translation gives CARVFFAPPDTQYF.

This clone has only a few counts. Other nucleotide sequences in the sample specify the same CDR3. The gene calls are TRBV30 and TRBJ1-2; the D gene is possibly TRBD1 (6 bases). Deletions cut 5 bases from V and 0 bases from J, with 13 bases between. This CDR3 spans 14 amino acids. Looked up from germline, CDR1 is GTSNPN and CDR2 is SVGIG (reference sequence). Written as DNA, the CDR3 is TGTGCCTGGTCTACAGGGACCGCTAACTATGGCTACACCTTC. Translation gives CAWSTGTANYGYTF.